This T cell receptor (beta chain) was obtained from a study of cytomegalovirus exposure and HLA in healthy donors (dated by TCRdb to the late 2010s). At the level of the whole study: In an earlier analysis of some 550 of the donors, less than 350 Gb of sequence data and some 120 million unique TCR beta sequences from about 190 million T cells were reported. To predict cytomegalovirus infection status, the study combined high-throughput TCR immunosequencing, statistical association of individual TCRs with disease status, and machine learning. A later analysis re-examined previously published TCR beta repertoires from roughly 720 donors and added high-resolution HLA genotyping to investigate patterns of TCR occurrence. The aim of the study was to test whether cataloging public T cell receptors could identify signatures of past pathogen exposure. In the later analysis, no new phenotypic data were used to find candidate immune exposures; instead, reliance was placed on TCR beta sequences and their occurrence across donors. Every discovery cohort repertoire had been produced on one sequencing platform. HLA typing included class I and class II loci at four-digit resolution. Donor age, sex, ethnicity and CMV serostatus were compiled together with the repertoire data. A handful of DR-DQ haplotypes were handled as single units for association and clustering because linkage in the cohort was strong. To decide whether each TCR beta V gene segment behaved as functional or pseudogenic, an earlier analysis of 587 of the donors relied on high-throughput TCR beta sequencing. Among the approximately 400 genotyped donors, more than 70% belonged to the genetic ancestry cluster associated with self-reported Caucasian donors. An early release covering over 500 HLA-typed donors comprised approximately 300 gigabases of sequencing data and around 80 million unique TCR sequences. The number of donors typed differed by locus, with about 629-630 for A, B, C, DRB1 and DQB1, more than 500 for DQA1, approximately 580 for DPA1, and around 450 for DPB1. A later genetic analysis took genome-wide SNP genotypes for about three fifths of the roughly 670 donors and used that subset as a discovery cohort. The study profiled the T cell repertoires of hundreds of subjects by immunosequencing and related them to cytomegalovirus serostatus. Among some 400 genotyped donors of the cohort, an average of approximately 230,000 unique TCR beta nucleotide sequences were sequenced per donor, roughly 20% of them non-productive. Along with the 666-subject first cohort, a separate validation cohort of approximately 110 different subjects was used.

In regard to this clone: The specificity of this receptor is unknown.

The research as a whole found: In vitro tests confirmed that a few of the cytomegalovirus-associated TCR beta chains recognize cytomegalovirus antigens. Strong co-occurrence of HLA alleles, especially DR and DQ, made assigning TCR associations to individual alleles difficult. In the study, 164 TCR beta chains were listed as associated with cytomegalovirus. Most TCR sequences were observed very rarely across donors, whereas some public TCRs were present in many individuals. An association between a missense DCLRE1C variant and V-gene and J-gene trimming of TCR beta chains was found in a later genetic analysis and replicated in an independent cohort. The 87-base-pair reads could not distinguish some IMGT-functional V segments, including TRBV6-2 and TRBV6-3, so those segments were excluded. An earlier analysis of approximately 540 of the donors showed that most TCR beta V segments appeared in productive rearrangements either about 87% or about 30% of the time, which broadly matched IMGT annotations. In both the original and validation cohorts, the classifier was reported to diagnose cytomegalovirus status with high specificity and sensitivity. Because HLA typing was missing for some donors at each locus, association tests included only the typed subset. In this cohort, only TCR beta chains were sequenced, and detectable features were limited by the absence of alpha or paired-chain data. A cluster of highly shared sequence variants was judged likely to be a technical artifact of the sequencing pipeline. Linkage disequilibrium might explain the correlated functional status among segregating V segments, but an unknown experimental factor could not be ruled out. In a later analysis, HLA-associated TCR beta chains were found to be more clonally expanded and to have lower generation probabilities than equally common non-associated chains. CMV serostatus was the only immune exposure information available for the cohort. Presence/absence analyses assumed roughly uniform sequencing depth across donors, an assumption that may not hold. A further reported finding was that TCR beta sequences accurately predicted the HLA-A and HLA-B alleles for most subjects in the first cohort. Because counts were too low, about 18 rarely observed V segments, including chromosome 9 orphons, were left out of the earlier analysis of approximately 500 of the donors. A later analysis found that most CMV-associated TCR beta chains appeared HLA-restricted, with HLA associations seemingly driven largely by CMV exposure. According to a later analysis, parvovirus B19, influenza, CMV and Epstein-Barr virus appeared linked to several top co-occurrence clusters. Compared with the 666-donor mean, donors in an Asian-associated ancestry cluster had fewer N-insertions in productive TCRs, according to a later genetic analysis. The authors suggested that the approach could potentially be extended to other disease states and immunological phenotypes. In a later analysis, the rate of TCR association differed among HLA loci, with DRB1 alleles having the most associated TCRs and HLA-C alleles having the fewest. At a false discovery rate of 0.05, a later analysis linked some 18,000 TCR beta sequences to specific HLA alleles.

Libraries came from the immunoSEQ multiplex PCR assay. A mixture of 60 forward primers for TCR Vbeta segments and 13 reverse primers for TCR Jbeta segments was used in the multiplex PCR. Amplification of the CDR3 region of rearranged TCR beta genes was performed with a multiplex PCR assay on genomic DNA. The Illumina HiSeq System was used to sequence the amplified TCR beta libraries as 87-base-pair reads. Under the source paper's analysis protocol: In a later analysis, some 80 million unique TCR beta chains were counted across the roughly 670 repertoires, and roughly 10 million of these chains were shared by at least two donors. Raw reads were error-corrected and collapsed into unique sequences by a nearest-neighbor algorithm in which closely related sequences were merged to remove PCR and sequencing errors. V, D and J gene segments were assigned by aligning CDR3 sequences to IMGT reference sequences. For a sequence to be retained, a match of at least six nucleotides to both a V gene segment and a J gene segment was required. A rearrangement was called productive if the CDR3 had no stop codons and remained in frame with V and J, and every other rearrangement was called non-productive. Following IMGT convention, CDR3 was defined as the stretch from the second conserved V-encoded cysteine up to the conserved J-encoded phenylalanine. In an earlier analysis of around 570 of the donors, sequences lacking an unambiguous match to a single V gene segment were excluded. An earlier analysis of several hundred of the donors classified V segments as functional when productive rearrangements were above 56.7% and as segregating when the standard deviation between donors was above 5%. A statistical classification framework was built for diagnosing cytomegalovirus status from the catalog of TCR beta chain sequences. A later analysis assigned V and J genes by comparing TCR nucleotide sequences with IMGT/GENE-DB human TR gene sequences. The TCRdist pipeline was used in a later analysis to assign CDR3 sequences and most-parsimonious VDJ recombination scenarios. In a later analysis, each TCR beta chain was defined by its CDR3 amino acid sequence together with its V-gene family, and reads lacking a unique V-gene family were excluded. As a way to deal with suspected cross-contamination and a sequencing artifact, a later analysis dropped 450 to 600 nucleotide sequences that were highly shared and had low generation probability. In a later analysis, a clonal expansion index for each public chain was calculated from normalized within-repertoire ranks of inferred template counts. Generation probabilities in a later analysis came from a VDJ recombination model fitted to out-of-frame rearrangements, and those results were checked against IGoR. Hypergeometric tests were used in a later analysis to score TCR-TCR, TCR-HLA and TCR-CMV co-occurrence, with a repertoire-size bias correction applied to the TCR pairs. To estimate false discovery rates, a later analysis permuted the HLA or CMV assignments 20 times. In a later analysis, co-occurring TCRs were grouped with DBSCAN, and TCRdist sequence similarity was added when clustering was performed within HLA-allele-positive subsets. Repertoires with fewer than 30,000 or more than 120,000 public chains were left out of co-occurrence clustering, as were five repertoires with anomalous nucleotide sharing. Drawn from immuneACCESS, this table holds only the in-frame rearrangements with V and J called that TCRdb kept. Clones are partly lost; checked studies trace under half to an unresolved V gene and leave the rest unexplained. That table gives V, J and clone size, and the DNA gave D and trimming. The sample table gives just over 80,000 clones. The ten largest account for around 1.1% of the sample.

In total, about 650 healthy bone marrow donors made up the cohort. At the time of sampling, all cohort members were nominally healthy, though unrecorded immune exposures were likely present. The donor was CMV seronegative and was included in the group of 352 seronegative cohort members. A peripheral blood sample was collected from each donor, and TCR beta sequencing was performed on peripheral blood mononuclear cells. Genomic DNA was extracted from the blood cell samples with the Qiagen DNeasy Blood Extraction Kit. Between the V and J ends, shortened by 8 bases and 1 base respectively, the junction contains 12 bases. The CDR3 goes from the cysteine to the phenylalanine over 13 residues. The kept DNA is CDR3 alone, 39 bases in frame from the first base. The germline V gene (reference sequence) supplies CDR1 MNHEY and CDR2 SMNVEV.

The sequence derives from a woman younger than 45 in good health and CMV-seronegative. The chain is assembled from TRBV27 and TRBJ2-7; a confident D gene designation cannot be given. The material sequenced was PBMCs. DNA sequence: TGTGCCAGCGCAGTACAGCCTTCCTACGAGCAGTACTTC. This encodes CASAVQPSYEQYF.